The text below deals with one T cell receptor beta chain. This entry is derived from a study of blood T cell repertoires in COVID-19. Study summary: Sources were T cells, B-cell-depleted T cells, or PBMCs; the material itself was cDNA or gDNA.

Germline loops: CDR1 MNHEY, CDR2 SVGAGI. The trim removed 0 bases at V and 7 bases at J, leaving 3 bases unmatched. CDR3 length equals 15 residues. Source study methods: By means of reference gene primer amplification, nucleated cell counts were estimated. Method: immunoSEQ multiplex PCR; TCRdb's copy keeps in-frame clones and lacks some. V and J calls and clone size are copied from that table; D and trimming were computed from the DNA. The sample has around 250,000 clones, nearly 90% seen once. What was sequenced was peripheral blood. The genes are TRBV6-5 and TRBJ2-1, with 10 bases aligning to TRBD1. The source is a woman aged 55-69 years with COVID-19, enrolled during active disease. CDR3 amino acids: CASSYSRTGGNEQFF. The CDR3 nucleotides are TGTGCCAGCAGTTACTCCCGGACAGGGGGGAATGAGCAGTTCTTC.